What follows are 28 T cell receptor beta chains derived from one specimen sequenced in a study of blood T cell repertoires in COVID-19. The protocol was immunoSEQ multiplex PCR, while the TCRdb copy is restricted to in-frame clones and leaves out a portion. The repertoire consists of about 220,000 clones, with 82% occurring once and the leading ten covering approximately 3.6%. Sequencing was done on a sample of PBMCs or T cells enriched from blood (not recorded which). These receptors were taken from a woman aged 55 to 70 who had recovered from COVID-19.

The gene calls are TRBV11-2 and TRBJ2-1; unclear D gene. Deletions cut 5 bases from V and 4 bases from J, with 6 bases between. This CDR3 spans 12 amino acids. Germline values: CDR1 SGHAT, CDR2 FQNNGV. CDR3: CASSPGYNEQFF. As DNA, the CDR3 is TGTGCCAGCAGCCCAGGATACAATGAGCAGTTCTTC. Full variable domain (missing parts from reference TRBV11-2 and TRBJ2-1): EAGVAQSPRYKIIEKRQSVAFWCNPISGHATLYWYQQILGQGPKLLIQFQNNGVVDDSQLPKDRFSAERLKGVDSTLKIQPAKLEDSAVYLCASSPGYNEQFFGPGTRLTVL.

This rearrangement joins TRBV5-1 to TRBJ1-1; D may be TRBD1 (5 bases). The CDR3 length is 15 residues. V lost 4 bases and J lost 0, with 13 bases in between. Germline V lookup: CDR1 SGHRS, CDR2 YFSETQ. The CDR3 loop is CASSQRPTVNTEAFF. The CDR3 DNA reads as TGCGCCAGCAGCCAAAGACCGACAGTGAACACTGAAGCTTTCTTT.

The J gene is TRBJ2-7, the V gene TRBV7-6; a weak D match, TRBD2 (6 bases). V gave up 1 base and J gave up 0 bases, with 10 bases separating them. Germline V gene sequence: CDR1 SGHVS, CDR2 FNYEAQ. The CDR3 is 15 residues long. The CDR3 spells CASSLGRDHSYEQYF. The CDR3, as DNA: TGTGCCAGCAGCTTAGGGAGGGACCACTCCTACGAGCAGTACTTC.

The sample holds one count of this clone. J is TRBJ1-6 and V is TRBV7-6; no firm D call. Germline assignment: CDR1 SGHVS and CDR2 FNYEAQ. CDR3 length: 16 residues. Trimming pared 5 bases from V and 0 bases from J, leaving 11 bases between. The CDR3 DNA follows: TGTGCCAGCAGCCGGGAGTTAAGCTCCTATAATTCACCCCTCCACTTT. It codes for CASSRELSSYNSPLHF.

This clone was detected a few times. J is TRBJ1-5 and V is TRBV27; D remains unclear. This CDR3 is 15 amino acids long. Germline V gene data show CDR1 as MNHEY and CDR2 as SMNVEV (reference sequence). V dropped 3 bases and J dropped 4 bases, with 13 bases sitting between them. The CDR3 DNA follows: TGTGCCAGCAGTTTCGGCGGCCTAGCAAATCAGCCCCAGCATTTT. It specifies CASSFGGLANQPQHF.

CDR3 DNA: TGTGCCAGCAGCTTTGATAGCGGGACCTCCTACGAGCAGTACTTC. It yields the protein CASSFDSGTSYEQYF. The gene calls are TRBV7-2 and TRBJ2-7; TRBD2 matches 8 bases. The CDR3 runs to 15 residues. The V and J ends lost 3 bases and 0 bases, in that order; junction bases with no gene match: 4. The germline gives CDR1 SGHTA, CDR2 FQGNSA.

The chain has TRBV11-3 and TRBJ2-1; D uncertain. The V and J ends lost 6 bases and 3 bases respectively, with 9 bases between them. The germline V gene has CDR1 SGHNT and CDR2 YENEEA. The CDR3 runs 13 residues. The CDR3: CASSPSYYNEQFF. CDR3 DNA sequence: TGTGCCAGCAGTCCTAGTTACTACAATGAGCAGTTCTTC. The whole variable domain, remainder taken from reference TRBV11-3 and TRBJ2-1, is EAGVVQSPRYKIIEKKQPVAFWCNPISGHNTLYWYLQNLGQGPELLIRYENEEAVDDSQLPKDRFSAERLKGVDSTLKIQPAELGDSAVYLCASSPSYYNEQFFGPGTRLTVL.

Concerning this clone: A junction boundary mismatches the germline segment, possibly from a read error. J is TRBJ2-3 and V is TRBV3-1 (or the pseudogene TRBV3-2); perhaps TRBD2 as D (5 bases). This CDR3 is 16 amino acids long. CDR1 is LGHDT, CDR2 YNNKEL, per germline (reference sequence). The CDR3 nucleotides read TGTGCCAGCACCCAAAAAGGGAGAACTAGCACAGATACGCAGTATTTT. Its translation: CASTQKGRTSTDTQYF.

This sequence joins TRBV12-3 or TRBV12-4 and TRBJ2-7; D is unclear. The CDR3 covers 12 residues. The germline V and J ends were trimmed by 3 bases and 6 bases, with 9 bases remaining between them. CDR3 loop: CASSLENPEQYF. CDR3 bases: TGTGCCAGCAGTTTGGAGAACCCCGAGCAGTACTTC.

V usage is TRBV6-4 and J usage is TRBJ1-6; D not resolved. This CDR3 comprises 13 residues. V was clipped by 3 bases and J by 7 bases, with 7 bases between them. The germline V gene encodes CDR1 MRHNA and CDR2 SNTAGT. The CDR3 coding sequence is TGTGCCAGCAGTGAAGGGAGGAATTCACCCCTCCACTTT. Translated: CASSEGRNSPLHF.

This clone was recorded a few times. The chain employs TRBV11-2 and TRBJ1-4, with a weak D call TRBD1 (5 bases). The CDR3 has 13 amino acids. The V gene lost 1 base and the J gene lost 14 bases, with 14 bases spanning the gap. Germline V gene lookup returns CDR1 SGHAT and CDR2 FQNNGV. CDR3 sequence (DNA): TGTGCCAGCAGCTTAGGTTTTGGTAGGGGTCTGTTTTTT. The encoded protein is CASSLGFGRGLFF.

The chain uses TRBV24-1 and TRBJ2-3; TRBD1 might be the D (6 bases). Between the trimmed V and J ends, which lost 7 bases and 1 base, there was a span of 11 bases. Germline V gene data show CDR1 as KGHDR and CDR2 as SFDVKD. The CDR3 has 14 amino acids. The CDR3: CATRDSTGTDTQYF. The CDR3 coding sequence is TGTGCCACCAGGGACAGTACGGGCACAGATACGCAGTATTTT.

The chain links TRBV19 to TRBJ2-3; 10 nucleotides align to TRBD1. The CDR3 runs 19 residues. Trimming took 0 bases from V and 0 from J; bases not matched to a gene: 9. The germline V gene has CDR1 LNHDA and CDR2 SQIVND (reference sequence). CDR3 residues: CASSIEGDRGRLSTDTQYF. CDR3 bases: TGTGCCAGTAGTATAGAGGGGGACAGGGGACGGCTCAGCACAGATACGCAGTATTTT.

This clone was observed a handful of times. The chain links TRBV27 to TRBJ1-1; TRBD1 matches 7 bases. V dropped 5 bases and J dropped 6; count of bases not matched to a gene: 6. The CDR3 runs to 13 residues. Germline V gives CDR1 MNHEY, CDR2 SMNVEV (reference sequence). Here the CDR3 reads CASSLDRVSEAFF. Written as DNA, the CDR3 is TGTGCCAGCAGTCTAGACAGGGTGTCTGAAGCTTTCTTT.

The V and J genes are TRBV19 and TRBJ2-7, with D tentatively TRBD1 (6 bases). Germline loops: CDR1 LNHDA, CDR2 SQIVND (reference sequence). The CDR3 totals 14 residues. Deletions cut 6 bases from V and 0 bases from J, with 12 bases between. CDR3 sequence: CASSADRTSYEQYF. For the CDR3, the DNA is TGTGCCAGTAGCGCGGACAGAACCTCCTACGAGCAGTACTTC.

This clone was seen a few times. The CDR3 protein is CASSLSVTIYGYTF. CDR3 in DNA: TGTGCCAGCAGCTTAAGCGTTACCATTTATGGCTACACCTTC. The V and J genes are TRBV7-2 and TRBJ1-2; D unresolved. Deletions cut 2 bases from V and 5 bases from J, with 12 bases between. Germline V gene lookup returns CDR1 SGHTA and CDR2 FQGNSA. This CDR3 has 14 residues.

This chain joins TRBV12-3 or TRBV12-4 and TRBJ2-5; D is unresolved. V lost 5 bases to trimming and J lost 1 base, with 5 bases between them. The CDR3 loop spans 12 amino acids. The CDR3 DNA follows: TGTGCCAGCAGTCCGCGCCAAGAGACCCAGTACTTC. Translated, it gives CASSPRQETQYF.

The V call is TRBV5-1, the J call TRBJ1-3; weak D call: TRBD1 (5 bases). The V and J ends lost 0 bases and 2 bases respectively, with 21 bases between them. The CDR3 spans 19 residues. Germline CDR1 SGHRS, CDR2 YFSETQ. DNA for the CDR3: TGCGCCAGCAGCTTGGGCACAGGTCAAGTAGAGTTCGCTGGAAACACCATATATTTT. Residues: CASSLGTGQVEFAGNTIYF.

This clone has a single count. The V call is TRBV14, the J call TRBJ2-1; D might be TRBD2 (6 bases). Trimming removed 2 bases from V and 10 bases from J, with 18 bases in between. The CDR3 consists of 15 residues. Germline values: CDR1 SGHDN, CDR2 FVKESK. The CDR3, as DNA: TGTGCCAGCAGCCAACAACTAGCCCTTACTCGGGAGCAGTTCTTC. Its translation is CASSQQLALTREQFF.

The J gene is TRBJ2-5, the V gene TRBV14, with 9 bases aligning to TRBD2. The CDR3 length is 13 residues. Germline-derived CDR1 and CDR2 are SGHDN and FVKESK. Losses at the gene ends were 4 bases for V and 5 bases for J; bases not matched to a gene: 2. CDR3 bases: TGTGCCAGCAGCCGTAGCGGGAGTGAGACCCAGTACTTC. Its translation is CASSRSGSETQYF.

The J gene is TRBJ1-4, the V gene TRBV5-4; 7 bases are a match to TRBD1. Germline-derived CDR1 and CDR2 are SGHNT and YYREEE (reference sequence). This CDR3 spans 14 amino acids. The trim removed 2 bases at V and 6 bases at J, leaving 4 bases unmatched. In DNA, the CDR3 is TGTGCCAGCAGCTTCGACAGGGAGGATGAAAAACTGTTTTTT. Translated, it gives CASSFDREDEKLFF.

The J gene is TRBJ1-1, the V gene TRBV29-1; a weak D match, TRBD1 (6 bases). From germline, CDR1 is SQVTM and CDR2 ANQGSEA. The CDR3 contains 13 residues. V gave up 6 bases and J gave up 0 bases, with 11 bases separating them. CDR3 sequence reads: CSVRGHLNTEAFF. For the CDR3, the DNA is TGCAGCGTGAGGGGACACTTGAACACTGAAGCTTTCTTT. Full variable domain (rest looked up from reference TRBV29-1 and TRBJ1-1): SAVISQKPSRDICQRGTSLTIQCQVDSQVTMMFWYRQQPGQSLTLIATANQGSEATYESGFVIDKFPISRPNLTFSTLTVSNMSPEDSSIYLCSVRGHLNTEAFFGQGTRLTVV.

The chain is built from TRBV13 and TRBJ2-1; possibly TRBD1 for D (6 bases). The CDR3 sequence is 14 residues long. Trimming removed 2 bases from V and 4 bases from J, with 9 bases in between. The germline CDR1 and CDR2 sequences are PRHDT and FYEKMQ (reference sequence). CDR3 sequence reads: CASSLLQGYNEQFF. CDR3 coding DNA: TGTGCCAGCAGCTTACTACAGGGATACAATGAGCAGTTCTTC. The full variable domain, in which reference TRBV13 and TRBJ2-1 provide the parts outside the CDR3, is AAGVIQSPRHLIKEKRETATLKCYPIPRHDTVYWYQQGPGQDPQFLISFYEKMQSDKGSIPDRFSAQQFSDYHSELNMSSLELGDSALYFCASSLLQGYNEQFFGPGTRLTVL.

This sequence joins TRBV19 and TRBJ1-2; 9 nucleotides line up with TRBD1. This CDR3 has 14 residues. J gave up 4 bases and V 5 bases, and 5 bases lay outside the gene matches. Germline lookup yields CDR1 LNHDA and CDR2 SQIVND (reference sequence). The CDR3 DNA is TGTGCCAGTAGTGGAACAGGGGGCGGCTATGGCTACACCTTC. Its translation is CASSGTGGGYGYTF.

The CDR3 protein is CASSFETEAFF. As DNA, the CDR3 is TGTGCCAGCAGCTTCGAGACTGAAGCTTTCTTT. The J gene is TRBJ1-1, the V gene TRBV7-9; D remains ambiguous. Trimming stripped 3 bases from V and 5 bases from J, with 4 bases between. The CDR3 runs to 11 residues. The germline V gene has CDR1 SEHNR and CDR2 FQNEAQ (reference sequence).

The V gene is TRBV2, the J gene TRBJ2-3; TRBD2 might be the D (7 bases). This CDR3 comprises 16 residues. Germline CDR1 SNHLY, CDR2 FYNNEI. V lost 6 bases and J lost 2, with 18 bases in between. The CDR3 loop reads CASSPRVGGVTDTQYF. The CDR3 DNA is TGTGCCAGCAGCCCTCGCGTAGGGGGGGTCACAGATACGCAGTATTTT.

V gene TRBV3-1 (or the pseudogene TRBV3-2) combines with J gene TRBJ2-7; D remains ambiguous. Germline loops: CDR1 LGHDT, CDR2 YNNKEL (reference sequence). The CDR3 is 14 amino acids. Trimming took off 0 bases at V and 3 bases at J, with 9 bases between the two ends. The CDR3 coding sequence is TGTGCCAGCAGCCAAGAGGGCCCTCTCTACGAGCAGTACTTC. As protein: CASSQEGPLYEQYF.

The chain uses TRBV6-5 and TRBJ1-1, with TRBD1 matching 8 bases. CDR1 MNHEY and CDR2 SVGAGI come from the germline V gene. V was pared by 4 bases and J by 11 bases, with 15 bases of the junction left unmatched. The CDR3 is 15 amino acids. The CDR3 sequence is CASSWSYSGGEKAFF. The CDR3 nucleotides are TGTGCCAGCAGTTGGTCCTACTCAGGGGGCGAAAAGGCTTTCTTT.